This T cell receptor (beta chain) was obtained from a study of graft-versus-host responses after intestinal transplantation. Details on this clone: The target antigen is unknown.

Profiling relied on immunoSEQ multiplex PCR, and the TCRdb table lists in-frame clones only, not all of them. The sample carries about 35,000 clones, about 93% recorded once. The CDR3 runs 18 residues. The trim removed 5 bases at V and 0 bases at J, leaving 10 bases unmatched. CDR1 is MGHDK and CDR2 is SYGVNS in the germline V gene. The sequence came from a human donor who was the organ donor for an intestinal transplant. This rearrangement joins TRBV25-1 to TRBJ2-6; 7 positions match TRBD1. The input for sequencing was unstimulated CD8+ T cells sorted from spleen or lymph node cells, taken before transplant. CDR3 in amino acids: CASSPPGTASSGANVLTF. DNA of the CDR3: TGTGCCAGCAGTCCCCCCGGGACAGCATCCTCTGGGGCCAACGTCCTGACTTTC.